This T cell receptor beta chain was captured in a study of T cell responses to AZD1222 COVID-19 vaccine. This clone was seen once. The target antigen is unknown. Whole-study results and caveats: In a largely white British group with more females than males, clonal diversity was possibly underestimated.

Trimming took 3 bases from V and 1 from J, leaving 14 bases between them. The CDR3 totals 15 residues. Germline assignment: CDR1 DFQATT and CDR2 SNEGSKA (reference sequence). Profiled with immunoSEQ multiplex PCR; TCRdb holds only in-frame clones, not every one. The sample consists of 150,000 or so clones, around 92% of them appearing once. Source: peripheral blood, taken 28 days after the second AZD1222 dose. The TCR originated in an adult who received the AZD1222 COVID-19 vaccine. The V gene is TRBV20-1, the J gene TRBJ2-3; no clear D gene. The CDR3 loop is CSASYGAYGTDTQYF. The CDR3 DNA reads as TGCAGTGCTAGTTATGGCGCTTATGGCACAGATACGCAGTATTTT.